This T cell receptor beta chain came from a study of CD8+CD57+ T cells in acquired aplastic anemia. Study context: Researchers reported that healthy donors averaged roughly 10 million reads for CD4+ cells.

CDR3 length equals 14 residues. Per the germline V gene, CDR1 is SQVTM and CDR2 is ANQGSEA. CDR3 and TCR beta VDJ profiling relied on a genomic DNA template. Using its own MiXCR run on the reads, TCRdb lists one record per CDR3 protein. The sample holds approximately 200,000 distinct CDR3 sequences, approximately 60% seen once. This sequence was found in a human donor in good health. The source material was sorted CD4+, CD8+, or CD8+CD57+ T cells (not recorded which) from PBMCs. This chain links TRBV29-1 with TRBJ2-7, with D perhaps TRBD1 or TRBD2 (5 bases each). The CDR3 is CSARAGTHTYEQYF. The CDR3 DNA is TGCAGTGCTAGAGCCGGGACGCATACCTACGAGCAGTACTTC.